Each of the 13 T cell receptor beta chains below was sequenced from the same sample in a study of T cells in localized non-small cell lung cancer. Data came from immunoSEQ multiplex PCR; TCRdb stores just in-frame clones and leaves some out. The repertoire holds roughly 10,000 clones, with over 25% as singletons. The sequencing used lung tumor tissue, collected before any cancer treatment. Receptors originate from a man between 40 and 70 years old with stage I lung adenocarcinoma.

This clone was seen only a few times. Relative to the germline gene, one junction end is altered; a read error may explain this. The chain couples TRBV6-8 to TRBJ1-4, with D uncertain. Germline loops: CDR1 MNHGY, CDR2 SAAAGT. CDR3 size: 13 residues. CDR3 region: CAGSRASGEKLFF. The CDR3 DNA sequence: TGTGCCGGCAGTAGGGCTTCCGGTGAAAAACTGTTTTTT.

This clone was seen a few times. The CDR3 reads CASSYHSTDTQYF. In DNA form, the CDR3 reads TGTGCCAGCAGTTATCATAGCACAGATACGCAGTATTTT. The chain uses TRBV6-8 and TRBJ2-3; D uncertain. There are 13 residues in the CDR3. Germline V gene sequence: CDR1 MNHGY, CDR2 SAAAGT. The V and J ends lost 3 bases and 0 bases respectively, with 4 bases between them.

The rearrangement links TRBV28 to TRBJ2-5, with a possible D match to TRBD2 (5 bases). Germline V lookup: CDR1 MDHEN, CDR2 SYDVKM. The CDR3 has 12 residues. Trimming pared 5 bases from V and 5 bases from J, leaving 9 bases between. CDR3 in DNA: TGTGCCAGCAGTGAGGGCCGGGAGACCCAGTACTTC. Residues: CASSEGRETQYF.

The CDR3 bases are TGCGCCAGCAGTGAGTCGGGGGTGCTCGCTGAAGCTTTCTTT. It specifies CASSESGVLAEAFF. The gene calls are TRBV10-2 and TRBJ1-1; possibly TRBD1 for D (5 bases). The germline V and J ends were trimmed by 0 bases and 6 bases, with 11 bases remaining between them. Per the germline V gene, CDR1 is WSHSY and CDR2 is SAAADI. The CDR3 length is 14 residues.

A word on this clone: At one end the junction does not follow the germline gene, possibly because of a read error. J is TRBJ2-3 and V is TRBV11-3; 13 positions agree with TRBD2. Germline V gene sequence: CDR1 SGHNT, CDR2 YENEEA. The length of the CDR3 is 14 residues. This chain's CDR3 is CASSFRTSGGAVNF. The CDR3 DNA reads TGTGCCAGCAGCTTCCGAACTAGCGGGGGGGCGGTTAATTTT. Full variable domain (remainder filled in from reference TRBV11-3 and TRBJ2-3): EAGVVQSPRYKIIEKKQPVAFWCNPISGHNTLYWYLQNLGQGPELLIRYENEEAVDDSQLPKDRFSAERLKGVDSTLKIQPAELGDSAVYLCASSFRTSGGAVNFGPGTRLTVL.

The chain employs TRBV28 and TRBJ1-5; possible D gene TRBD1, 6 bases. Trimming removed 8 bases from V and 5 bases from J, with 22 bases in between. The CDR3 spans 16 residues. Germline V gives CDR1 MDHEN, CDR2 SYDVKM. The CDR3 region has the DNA TGTGCCAGCGGGGGCCGAACGACAGGATCGCATCAGCCCCAGCATTTT. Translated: CASGGRTTGSHQPQHF.

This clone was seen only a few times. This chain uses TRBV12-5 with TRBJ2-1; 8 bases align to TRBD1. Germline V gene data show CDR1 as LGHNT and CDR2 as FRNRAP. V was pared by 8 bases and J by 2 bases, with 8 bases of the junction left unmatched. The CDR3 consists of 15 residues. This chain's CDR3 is CASQTGDSPYNEQFF. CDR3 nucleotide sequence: TGTGCTAGTCAGACAGGGGATAGCCCCTACAATGAGCAGTTCTTC.

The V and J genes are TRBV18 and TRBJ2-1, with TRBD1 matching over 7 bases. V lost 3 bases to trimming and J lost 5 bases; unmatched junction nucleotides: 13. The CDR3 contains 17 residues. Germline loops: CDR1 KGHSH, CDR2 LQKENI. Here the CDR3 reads CASSPHGTGVPHNEQFF. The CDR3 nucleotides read TGTGCCAGCTCACCTCACGGTACAGGGGTCCCGCACAATGAGCAGTTCTTC.

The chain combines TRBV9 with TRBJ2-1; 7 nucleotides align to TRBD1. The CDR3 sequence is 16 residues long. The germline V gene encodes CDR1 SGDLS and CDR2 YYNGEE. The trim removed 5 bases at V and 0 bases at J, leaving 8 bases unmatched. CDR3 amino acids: CASRSGQASSYNEQFF. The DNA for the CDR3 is TGTGCCAGCAGGTCCGGACAGGCGAGCTCCTACAATGAGCAGTTCTTC.

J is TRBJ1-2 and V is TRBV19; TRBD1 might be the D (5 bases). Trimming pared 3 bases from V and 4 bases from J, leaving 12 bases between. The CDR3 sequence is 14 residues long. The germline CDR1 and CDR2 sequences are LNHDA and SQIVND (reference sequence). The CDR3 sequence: CASSIQGTFYGYTF. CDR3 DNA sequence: TGTGCCAGTAGTATTCAGGGCACCTTCTATGGCTACACCTTC.

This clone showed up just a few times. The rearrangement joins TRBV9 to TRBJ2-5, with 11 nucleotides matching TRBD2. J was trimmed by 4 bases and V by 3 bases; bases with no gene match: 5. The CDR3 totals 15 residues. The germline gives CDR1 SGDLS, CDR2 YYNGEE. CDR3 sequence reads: CASSGLAGTAETQYF. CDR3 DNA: TGTGCCAGCAGCGGACTAGCGGGGACTGCAGAGACCCAGTACTTC.

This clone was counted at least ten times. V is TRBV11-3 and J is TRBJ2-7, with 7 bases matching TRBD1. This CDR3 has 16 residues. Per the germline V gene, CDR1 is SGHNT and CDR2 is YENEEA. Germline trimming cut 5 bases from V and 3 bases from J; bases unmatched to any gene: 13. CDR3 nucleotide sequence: TGTGCCAGCAGCCCCAGGACGGGGACAGCGATCTACGAGCAGTACTTC. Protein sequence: CASSPRTGTAIYEQYF.

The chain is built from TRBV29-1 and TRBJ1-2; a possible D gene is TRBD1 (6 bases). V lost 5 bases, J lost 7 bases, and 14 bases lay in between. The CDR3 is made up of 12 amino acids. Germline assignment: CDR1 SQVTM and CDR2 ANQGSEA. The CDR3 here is CSVRQAGGGYTF. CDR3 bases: TGCAGCGTTAGACAGGCGGGTGGTGGCTACACCTTC.